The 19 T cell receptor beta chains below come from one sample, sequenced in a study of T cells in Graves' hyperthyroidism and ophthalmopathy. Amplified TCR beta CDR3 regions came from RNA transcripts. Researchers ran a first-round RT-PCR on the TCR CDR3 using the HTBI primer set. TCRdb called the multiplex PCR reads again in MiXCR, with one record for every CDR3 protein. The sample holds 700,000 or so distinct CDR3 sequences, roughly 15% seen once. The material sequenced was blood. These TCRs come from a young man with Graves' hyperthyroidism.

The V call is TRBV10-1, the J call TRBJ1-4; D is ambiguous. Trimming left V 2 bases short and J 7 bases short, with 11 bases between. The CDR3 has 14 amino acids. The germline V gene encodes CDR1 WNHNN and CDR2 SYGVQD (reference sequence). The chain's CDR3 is CASSEDQVSEKLFF. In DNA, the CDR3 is TGCGCCAGCAGTGAGGATCAAGTGTCTGAAAAACTGTTTTTT.

The CDR3 is CASSPSLGKDEQYF. CDR3 in DNA: TGTGCCAGCTCACCTTCGCTAGGAAAGGACGAGCAGTACTTC. The chain recombines TRBV18 with TRBJ2-7; D gene uncertain. The CDR3 is 14 amino acids. Germline CDR1 reads KGHSH; CDR2 reads LQKENI. Trimming left V 3 bases short and J 5 bases short, with 14 bases between.

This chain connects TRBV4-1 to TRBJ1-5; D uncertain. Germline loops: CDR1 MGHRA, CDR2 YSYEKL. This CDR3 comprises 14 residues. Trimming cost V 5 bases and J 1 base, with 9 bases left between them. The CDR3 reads CASSYVLSNQPQHF. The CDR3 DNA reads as TGCGCCAGCAGCTACGTTCTGAGCAATCAGCCCCAGCATTTT.

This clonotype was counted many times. This chain's CDR3 is CASSRPGTEKPEAFF. As DNA, the CDR3 is TGTGCCAGCAGTCGACCCGGGACAGAGAAACCTGAAGCTTTCTTT. The genes are TRBV2 and TRBJ1-1; 7 bases are a match to TRBD1. The CDR3 has 15 residues. J gave up 6 bases and V 5 bases, and 12 bases lay outside the gene matches. In germline, CDR1 is SNHLY, CDR2 FYNNEI.

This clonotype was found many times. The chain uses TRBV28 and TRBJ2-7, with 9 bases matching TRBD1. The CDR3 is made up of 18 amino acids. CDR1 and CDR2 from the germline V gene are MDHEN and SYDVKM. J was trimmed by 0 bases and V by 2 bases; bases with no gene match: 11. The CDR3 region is CASSLRKFDRGVSYEQYF. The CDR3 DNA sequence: TGTGCCAGCAGTTTAAGGAAATTTGACAGGGGGGTCTCCTACGAGCAGTACTTC.

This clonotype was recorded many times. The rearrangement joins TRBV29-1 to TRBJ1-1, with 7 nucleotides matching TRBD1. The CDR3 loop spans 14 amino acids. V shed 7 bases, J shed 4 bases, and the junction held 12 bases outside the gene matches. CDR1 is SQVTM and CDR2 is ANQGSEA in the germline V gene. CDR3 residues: CSAGDSWEGTEAFF. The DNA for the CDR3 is TGCAGCGCGGGGGACAGTTGGGAGGGCACTGAAGCTTTCTTT.

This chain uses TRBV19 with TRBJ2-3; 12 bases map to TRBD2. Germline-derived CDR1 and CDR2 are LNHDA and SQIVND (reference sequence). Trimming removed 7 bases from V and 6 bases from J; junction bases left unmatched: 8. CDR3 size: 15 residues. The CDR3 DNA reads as TGTGCCAGTACCAAGGGACTAGCGGGCGTGGATACGCAGTATTTT. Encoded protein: CASTKGLAGVDTQYF.

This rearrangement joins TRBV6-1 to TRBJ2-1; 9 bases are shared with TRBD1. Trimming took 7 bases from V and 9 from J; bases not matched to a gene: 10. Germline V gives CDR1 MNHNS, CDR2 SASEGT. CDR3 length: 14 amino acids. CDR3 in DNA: TGTGCCAGCACTTTGACAGGGGGTGTCGGTGAGCAGTTCTTC. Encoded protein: CASTLTGGVGEQFF.

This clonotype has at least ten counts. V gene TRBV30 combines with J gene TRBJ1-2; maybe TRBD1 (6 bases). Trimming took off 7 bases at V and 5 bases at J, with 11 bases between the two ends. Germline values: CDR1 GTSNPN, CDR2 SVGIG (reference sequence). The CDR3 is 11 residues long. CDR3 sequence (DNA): TGTGCCTCAGGGGTAATGTATGGCTACACCTTC. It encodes CASGVMYGYTF. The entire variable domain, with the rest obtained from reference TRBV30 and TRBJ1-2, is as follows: SQTIHQWPATLVQPVGSPLSLECTVEGTSNPNLYWYRQAAGRGLQLLFYSVGIGQISSEVPQNLSASRPQDRQFILSSKKLLLSDSGFYLCASGVMYGYTFGSGTRLTVV.

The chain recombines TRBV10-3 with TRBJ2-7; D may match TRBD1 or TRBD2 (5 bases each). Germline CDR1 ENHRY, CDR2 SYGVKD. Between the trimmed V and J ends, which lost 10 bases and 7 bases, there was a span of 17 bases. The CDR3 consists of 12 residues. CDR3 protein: CATAGTPGEQYF. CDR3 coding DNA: TGTGCCACGGCCGGGACGCCGGGGGAGCAGTACTTC.

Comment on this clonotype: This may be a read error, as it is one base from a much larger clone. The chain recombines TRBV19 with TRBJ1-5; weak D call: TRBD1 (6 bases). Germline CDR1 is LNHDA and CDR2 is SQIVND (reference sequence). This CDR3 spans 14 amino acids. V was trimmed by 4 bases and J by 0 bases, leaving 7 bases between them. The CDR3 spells CASSNRDSNQPQHF. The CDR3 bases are TGTGCCAGTAGTAACAGGGATAGCAATCAGCCCCAGCATTTT.

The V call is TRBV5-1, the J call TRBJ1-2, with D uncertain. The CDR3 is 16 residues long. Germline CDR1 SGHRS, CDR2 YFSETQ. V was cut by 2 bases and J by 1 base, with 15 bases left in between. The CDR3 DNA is TGCGCCAGCAGCTTCAATACCCCGCCCCGTAACTATGGCTACACCTTC. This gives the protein CASSFNTPPRNYGYTF.

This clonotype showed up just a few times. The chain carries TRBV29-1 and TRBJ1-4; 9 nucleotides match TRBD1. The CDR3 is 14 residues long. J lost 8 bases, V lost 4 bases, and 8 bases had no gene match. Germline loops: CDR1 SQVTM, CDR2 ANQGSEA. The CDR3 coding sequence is TGCAGCGTTGGCCGCGGGACAGGGTCAGAAAAACTGTTTTTT. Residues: CSVGRGTGSEKLFF.

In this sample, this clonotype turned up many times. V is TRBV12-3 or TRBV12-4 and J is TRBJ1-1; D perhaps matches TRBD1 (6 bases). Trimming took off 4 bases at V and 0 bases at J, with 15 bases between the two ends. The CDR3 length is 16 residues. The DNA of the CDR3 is TGTGCCAGCAGTTCGGGCGGCAGGGGCATGAACACTGAAGCTTTCTTT. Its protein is CASSSGGRGMNTEAFF.

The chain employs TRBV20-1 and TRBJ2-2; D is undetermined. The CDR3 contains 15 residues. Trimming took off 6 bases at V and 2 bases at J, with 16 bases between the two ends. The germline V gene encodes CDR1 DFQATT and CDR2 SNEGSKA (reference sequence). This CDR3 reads CSAYAGFPNTGELFF. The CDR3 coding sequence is TGCAGTGCCTATGCCGGGTTCCCTAACACCGGGGAGCTGTTTTTT.

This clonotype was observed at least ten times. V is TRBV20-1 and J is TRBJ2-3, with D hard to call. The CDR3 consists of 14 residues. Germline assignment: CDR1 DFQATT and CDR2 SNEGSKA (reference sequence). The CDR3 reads CSTFIATSTDTQYF. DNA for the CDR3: TGCAGCACATTCATAGCTACGAGCACAGATACGCAGTATTTT.

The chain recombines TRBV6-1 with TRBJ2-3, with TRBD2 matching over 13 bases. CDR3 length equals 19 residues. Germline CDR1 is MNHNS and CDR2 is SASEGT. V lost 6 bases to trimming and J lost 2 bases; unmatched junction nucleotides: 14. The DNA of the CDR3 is TGTGCCAGCAGGGCCGGACTAGCGGGAGACCCTGATTACACAGATACGCAGTATTTT. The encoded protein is CASRAGLAGDPDYTDTQYF.

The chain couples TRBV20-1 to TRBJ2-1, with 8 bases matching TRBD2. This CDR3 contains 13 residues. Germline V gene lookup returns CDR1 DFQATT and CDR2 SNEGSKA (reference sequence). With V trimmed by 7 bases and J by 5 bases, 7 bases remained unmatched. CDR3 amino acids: CSGIAGPNNEQFF. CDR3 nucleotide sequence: TGCAGTGGCATAGCGGGACCAAACAATGAGCAGTTCTTC.

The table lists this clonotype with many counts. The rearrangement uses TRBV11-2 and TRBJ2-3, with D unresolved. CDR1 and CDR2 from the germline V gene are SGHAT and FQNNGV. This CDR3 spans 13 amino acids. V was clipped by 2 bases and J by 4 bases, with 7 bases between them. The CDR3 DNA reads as TGTGCCAGCAGCTTATCAGCCGCAGATACGCAGTATTTT. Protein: CASSLSAADTQYF.